The 14 T cell receptor beta chains in this list originate from one sample, sequenced in a study of cytomegalovirus exposure and HLA in healthy donors. PCR used 60 Vbeta primers and 13 Jbeta primers. Sequencing used immunoSEQ multiplex PCR; TCRdb keeps in-frame clones, though not all of them. Of 150,000 to 200,000 clones listed, more than 85% are singletons. The specimen was PBMCs. The receptors were sampled from a woman younger than 35 in good health and CMV-seronegative.

The rearrangement links TRBV16 to TRBJ1-5; 8 nucleotides agree with TRBD1. Germline V gives CDR1 KGHSY, CDR2 FQNENV. The CDR3 has 14 residues. The J segment lost 0 bases and the V segment lost 11 bases, leaving 6 bases of the junction unmatched. CDR3 residues: CACSDRDSNQPQHF. For the CDR3, the DNA is TGTGCCTGCTCGGACAGGGATAGCAATCAGCCCCAGCATTTT. The full variable domain, completed using reference TRBV16 and TRBJ1-5, is GEEVAQTPKHLVRGEGQKAKLYCAPIKGHSYVFWYQQVLKNEFKFLISFQNENVFDETGMPKERFSAKCLPNSPCSLEIQATKLEDSAVYFCACSDRDSNQPQHFGDGTRLSIL.

The chain joins TRBV6-6 to TRBJ1-2; TRBD1 matches at 7 bases. The J segment lost 0 bases and the V segment lost 2 bases, leaving 3 bases of the junction unmatched. Germline loops: CDR1 MNHNY, CDR2 SVGAGI (reference sequence). The CDR3 is made up of 15 amino acids. The chain's CDR3 is CASSYGTATNYGYTF. The CDR3 coding sequence is TGTGCCAGCAGTTACGGGACAGCCACTAACTATGGCTACACCTTC.

This clone was detected a few times. The chain is built from TRBV19 and TRBJ2-5, with 9 bases matching TRBD1. J gave up 6 bases and V 8 bases, and 16 bases lay outside the gene matches. The germline CDR1 and CDR2 sequences are LNHDA and SQIVND (reference sequence). There are 16 residues in the CDR3. The CDR3 spells CASSGPATTGGKTQYF. In DNA form, the CDR3 reads TGTGCCAGTTCAGGACCGGCCACGACAGGGGGGAAGACCCAGTACTTC.

The V gene is TRBV10-3, the J gene TRBJ2-7; possibly TRBD1 for D (6 bases). CDR3 size: 15 residues. From germline, CDR1 is ENHRY and CDR2 SYGVKD. The V gene lost 0 bases and the J gene lost 5 bases, with 14 bases spanning the gap. The CDR3 DNA follows: TGTGCCATCAGTGAGTCACAGGGTTGGGGGCACGAGCAGTACTTC. Amino acids: CAISESQGWGHEQYF.

The V call is TRBV2, the J call TRBJ2-1; 7 nucleotides align to TRBD2. V was clipped by 3 bases and J by 7 bases; unmatched bases: 9. CDR3 size: 15 residues. The germline gives CDR1 SNHLY, CDR2 FYNNEI. The CDR3 protein is CASSERVGEGNEQFF. The CDR3 DNA is TGTGCCAGCAGTGAGAGAGTAGGGGAGGGTAATGAGCAGTTCTTC. Based on the CDR3 plus reference TRBV2 and TRBJ2-1, the full variable domain is EPEVTQTPSHQVTQMGQEVILRCVPISNHLYFYWYRQILGQKVEFLVSFYNNEISEKSEIFDDQFSVERPDGSNFTLKIRSTKLEDSAMYFCASSERVGEGNEQFFGPGTRLTVL.

V usage is TRBV4-3 and J usage is TRBJ1-3, with D possibly being TRBD1 (6 bases). This CDR3 contains 14 residues. Germline V CDR1 and CDR2: LGHNA, YSLEER. The ends were cut back, 0 bases at V and 7 bases at J, with 10 bases in the middle. CDR3 DNA sequence: TGCGCCAGCAGCCAAGAGGGCAGGGGCAACACCATATATTTT. This translates into CASSQEGRGNTIYF.

The V call is TRBV6-6, the J call TRBJ1-1; D is unclear. Trimming took 5 bases from V and 3 from J, leaving 13 bases between them. CDR3 length: 14 amino acids. The germline V gene encodes CDR1 MNHNY and CDR2 SVGAGI (reference sequence). CDR3 protein: CASSPYKLDTEAFF. CDR3 sequence (DNA): TGTGCCAGCAGTCCCTATAAACTAGACACTGAAGCTTTCTTT.

The chain recombines TRBV5-4 with TRBJ1-3; D may be TRBD1 (5 bases). CDR1 and CDR2 (germline): SGHNT, YYREEE (reference sequence). The CDR3 consists of 13 residues. With 6 bases removed from V and 2 bases from J, the gap between germline ends came to 9 bases. The CDR3 spells CASKTGAGNTIYF. The CDR3 bases are TGTGCCAGCAAAACGGGGGCTGGAAACACCATATATTTT.

The rearrangement joins TRBV18 to TRBJ2-6, with TRBD1 identical over 7 bases. V dropped 5 bases and J dropped 0; count of bases not matched to a gene: 16. Looked up from germline, CDR1 is KGHSH and CDR2 is LQKENI. The CDR3 totals 20 residues. The CDR3 DNA is TGTGCCAGCTCAACCCAACGCCTAGGGGGCGCCGACTCTGGGGCCAACGTCCTGACTTTC. Translation: CASSTQRLGGADSGANVLTF.

The CDR3 DNA sequence: TGTGCCAGCAGTGAATCGCCGGGACTTGGGACCCAGTACTTC. Protein sequence: CASSESPGLGTQYF. V gene TRBV7-6 combines with J gene TRBJ2-5, with a tentative D call TRBD2 (6 bases). The CDR3 is made up of 14 amino acids. Germline CDR1 and CDR2: SGHVS and FNYEAQ. Trimming took 6 bases from V and 7 from J, leaving 18 bases between them.

The rearrangement uses TRBV28 and TRBJ1-1; perhaps TRBD1 as D (5 bases). Trimming took off 7 bases at V and 4 bases at J, with 19 bases between the two ends. Germline V lookup: CDR1 MDHEN, CDR2 SYDVKM. CDR3 length: 15 residues. The CDR3 DNA sequence: TGTGCCAGCACCTTTCAGGGCGGGGGTGGCACTGAAGCTTTCTTT. Residues: CASTFQGGGGTEAFF.

The chain combines TRBV7-9 with TRBJ1-2, with D uncertain. V lost 3 bases and J lost 3, with 23 bases in between. The CDR3 contains 18 residues. Per the germline V gene, CDR1 is SEHNR and CDR2 is FQNEAQ (reference sequence). CDR3 nucleotide sequence: TGTGCCAGCAGCTTGGATATCCCCCTTTCAGGTCTTCACTATGGCTACACCTTC. This translates into CASSLDIPLSGLHYGYTF.

The chain carries TRBV5-1 and TRBJ1-1, with 8 bases identical to TRBD1. The CDR3 has 15 amino acids. Germline-derived CDR1 and CDR2 are SGHRS and YFSETQ. Trimming at V came to 4 bases and at J to 2 bases, leaving 7 bases not matched to a gene. The CDR3 sequence is CASSRGTGVNTEAFF. The CDR3 DNA is TGCGCCAGCAGCAGGGGGACAGGAGTAAACACTGAAGCTTTCTTT.

The rearrangement links TRBV7-9 to TRBJ2-7; 12 bases align to TRBD2. CDR1 SEHNR and CDR2 FQNEAQ come from the germline V gene (reference sequence). Trimming at V came to 4 bases and at J to 5 bases, leaving 6 bases not matched to a gene. The length of the CDR3 is 15 residues. Written as DNA, the CDR3 is TGTGCCAGCAGCTCCCCGACTAGCGGGAGCGACGAGCAGTACTTC. Translation: CASSSPTSGSDEQYF.